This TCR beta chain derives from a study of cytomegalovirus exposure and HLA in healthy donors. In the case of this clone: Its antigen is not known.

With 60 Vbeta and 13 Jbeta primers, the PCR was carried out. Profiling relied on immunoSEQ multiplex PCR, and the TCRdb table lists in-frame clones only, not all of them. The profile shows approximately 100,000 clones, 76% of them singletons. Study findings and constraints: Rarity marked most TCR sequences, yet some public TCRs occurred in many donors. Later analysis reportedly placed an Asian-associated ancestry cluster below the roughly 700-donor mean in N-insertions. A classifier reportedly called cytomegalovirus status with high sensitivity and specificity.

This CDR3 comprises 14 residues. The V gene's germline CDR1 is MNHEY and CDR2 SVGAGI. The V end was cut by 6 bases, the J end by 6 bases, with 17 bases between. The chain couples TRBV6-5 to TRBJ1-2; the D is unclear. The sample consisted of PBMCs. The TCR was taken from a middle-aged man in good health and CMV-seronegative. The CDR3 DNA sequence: TGTGCCAGCAGCCGACTTAACTCGGTGAATGGCTACACCTTC. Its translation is CASSRLNSVNGYTF.